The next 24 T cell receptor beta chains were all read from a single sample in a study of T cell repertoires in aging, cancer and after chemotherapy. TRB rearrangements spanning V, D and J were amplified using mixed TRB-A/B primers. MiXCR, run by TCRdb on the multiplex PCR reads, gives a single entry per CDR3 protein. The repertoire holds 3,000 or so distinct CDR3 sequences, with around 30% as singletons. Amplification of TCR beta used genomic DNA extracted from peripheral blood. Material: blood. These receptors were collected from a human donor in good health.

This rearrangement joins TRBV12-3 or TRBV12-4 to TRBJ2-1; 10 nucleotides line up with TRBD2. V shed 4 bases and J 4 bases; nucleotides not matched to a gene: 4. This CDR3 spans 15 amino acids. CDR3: CASSYGTSEYNEQFF. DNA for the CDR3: TGTGCCAGCAGTTACGGGACTAGCGAGTACAATGAGCAGTTCTTC.

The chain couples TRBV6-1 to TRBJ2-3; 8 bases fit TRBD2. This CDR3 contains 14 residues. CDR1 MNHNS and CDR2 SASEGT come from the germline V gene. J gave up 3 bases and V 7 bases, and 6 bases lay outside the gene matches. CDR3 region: CASKAGEWTDTQYF. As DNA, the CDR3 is TGTGCCAGCAAAGCGGGAGAGTGGACAGATACGCAGTATTTT.

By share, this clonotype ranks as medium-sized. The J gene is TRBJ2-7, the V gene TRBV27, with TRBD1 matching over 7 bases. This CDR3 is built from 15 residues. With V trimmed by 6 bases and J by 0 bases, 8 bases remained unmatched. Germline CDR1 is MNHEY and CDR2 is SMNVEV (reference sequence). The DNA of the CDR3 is TGTGCCAGCAGCCCCGGACAGGCTTCCTCCTACGAGCAGTACTTC. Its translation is CASSPGQASSYEQYF.

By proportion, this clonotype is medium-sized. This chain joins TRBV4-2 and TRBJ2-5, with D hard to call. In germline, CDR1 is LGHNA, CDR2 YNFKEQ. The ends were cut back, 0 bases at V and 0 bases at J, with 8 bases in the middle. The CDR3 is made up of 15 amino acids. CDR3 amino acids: CASSQDRADQETQYF. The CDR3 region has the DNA TGTGCCAGCAGCCAAGATAGAGCCGACCAAGAGACCCAGTACTTC.

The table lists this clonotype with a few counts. CDR3 bases: TGTGCCAGCAGTCCTCACCGAGGGCTAGCGGGAGTTGAGCAGTTCTTC. Translation gives CASSPHRGLAGVEQFF. This rearrangement joins TRBV6-2 or TRBV6-3 to TRBJ2-1, with 10 bases matching TRBD2. The ends lost 5 bases at V and 9 bases at J; junction bases unmatched: 13. The CDR3 consists of 16 residues. CDR1 and CDR2 from the germline V gene are MNHEY and SVGEGT.

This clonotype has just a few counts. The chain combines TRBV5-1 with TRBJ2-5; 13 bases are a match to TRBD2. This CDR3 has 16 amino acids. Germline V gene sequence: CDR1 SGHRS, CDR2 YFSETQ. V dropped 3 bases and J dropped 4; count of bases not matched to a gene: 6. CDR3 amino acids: CASSWGLAGLGETQYF. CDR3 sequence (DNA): TGCGCCAGCAGCTGGGGACTAGCGGGGTTGGGAGAGACCCAGTACTTC.

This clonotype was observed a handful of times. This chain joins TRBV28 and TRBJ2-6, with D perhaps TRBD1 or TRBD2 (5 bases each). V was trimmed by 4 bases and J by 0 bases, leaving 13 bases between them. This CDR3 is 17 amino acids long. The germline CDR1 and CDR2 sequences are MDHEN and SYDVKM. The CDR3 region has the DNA TGTGCCAGCAGTTCCGGGGACCTAAGCTCTGGGGCCAACGTCCTGACTTTC. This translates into CASSSGDLSSGANVLTF.

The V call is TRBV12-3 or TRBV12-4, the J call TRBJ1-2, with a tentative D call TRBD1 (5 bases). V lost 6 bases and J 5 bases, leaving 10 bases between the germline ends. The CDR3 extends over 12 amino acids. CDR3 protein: CASRGDRYGYTF. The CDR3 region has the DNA TGTGCCAGCAGGGGCGACAGATATGGCTACACCTTC.

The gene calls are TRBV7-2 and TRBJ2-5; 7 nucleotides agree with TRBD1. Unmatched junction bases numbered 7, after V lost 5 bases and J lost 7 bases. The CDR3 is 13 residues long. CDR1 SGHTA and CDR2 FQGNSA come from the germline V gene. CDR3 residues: CASSPNRGATQYF. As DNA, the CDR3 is TGTGCCAGCAGCCCCAACAGGGGTGCGACCCAGTACTTC.

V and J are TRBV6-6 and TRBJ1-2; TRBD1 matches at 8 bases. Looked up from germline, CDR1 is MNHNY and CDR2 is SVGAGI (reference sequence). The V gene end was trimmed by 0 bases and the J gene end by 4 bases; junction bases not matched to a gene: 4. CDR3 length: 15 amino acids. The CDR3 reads CASSYSGQGVYGYTF. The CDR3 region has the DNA TGTGCCAGCAGTTACTCCGGACAGGGCGTCTATGGCTACACCTTC.

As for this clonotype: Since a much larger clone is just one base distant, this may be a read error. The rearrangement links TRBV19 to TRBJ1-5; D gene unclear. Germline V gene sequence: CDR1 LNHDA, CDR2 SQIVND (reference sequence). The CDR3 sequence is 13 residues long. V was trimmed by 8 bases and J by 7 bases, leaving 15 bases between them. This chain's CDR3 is CASRLWEEQPQHF. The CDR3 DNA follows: TGTGCCAGTCGATTGTGGGAAGAACAGCCCCAGCATTTT.

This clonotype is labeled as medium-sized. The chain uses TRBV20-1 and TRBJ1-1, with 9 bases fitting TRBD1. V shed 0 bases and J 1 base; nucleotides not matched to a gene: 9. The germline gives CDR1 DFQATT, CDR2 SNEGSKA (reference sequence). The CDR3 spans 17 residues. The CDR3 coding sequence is TGCAGTGCTAGAGAGGGGACAGGGTGGCCTACGAACACTGAAGCTTTCTTT. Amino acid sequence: CSAREGTGWPTNTEAFF.

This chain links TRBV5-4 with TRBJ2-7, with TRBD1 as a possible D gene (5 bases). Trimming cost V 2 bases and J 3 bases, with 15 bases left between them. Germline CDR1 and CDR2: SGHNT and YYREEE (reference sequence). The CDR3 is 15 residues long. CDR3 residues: CASSFLGQSYYEQYF. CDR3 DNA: TGTGCCAGCAGCTTCTTGGGGCAGAGTTACTACGAGCAGTACTTC.

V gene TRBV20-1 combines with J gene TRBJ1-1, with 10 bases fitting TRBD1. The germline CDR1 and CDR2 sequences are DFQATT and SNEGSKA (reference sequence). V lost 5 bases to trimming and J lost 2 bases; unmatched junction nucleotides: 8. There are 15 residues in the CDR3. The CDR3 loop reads CSAVGTGATNTEAFF. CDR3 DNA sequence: TGCAGTGCTGTAGGGACAGGGGCGACCAACACTGAAGCTTTCTTT.

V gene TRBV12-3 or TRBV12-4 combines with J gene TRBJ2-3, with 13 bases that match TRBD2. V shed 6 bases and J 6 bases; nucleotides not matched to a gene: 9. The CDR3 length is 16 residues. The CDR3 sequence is CASSRTSGGAADTQYF. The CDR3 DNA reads TGTGCCAGCAGCAGAACTAGCGGGGGGGCCGCTGATACGCAGTATTTT.

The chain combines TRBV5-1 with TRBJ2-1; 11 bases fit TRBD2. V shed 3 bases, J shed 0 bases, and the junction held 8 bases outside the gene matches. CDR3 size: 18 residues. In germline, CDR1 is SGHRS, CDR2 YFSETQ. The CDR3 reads CASSYGLAGPSSYNEQFF. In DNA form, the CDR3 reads TGCGCCAGCAGCTATGGACTAGCGGGCCCGAGCTCCTACAATGAGCAGTTCTTC.

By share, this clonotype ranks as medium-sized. The chain's CDR3 is CASSEAPGTNEKLFF. The CDR3 coding sequence is TGTGCCAGCAGTGAAGCGCCGGGGACTAATGAAAAACTGTTTTTT. The V and J genes are TRBV6-1 and TRBJ1-4; D gene unclear. The CDR3 sequence is 15 residues long. Per germline, CDR1 MNHNS and CDR2 SASEGT. The V end lost 0 bases, the J end lost 2 bases, and 7 bases lay between the germline ends.

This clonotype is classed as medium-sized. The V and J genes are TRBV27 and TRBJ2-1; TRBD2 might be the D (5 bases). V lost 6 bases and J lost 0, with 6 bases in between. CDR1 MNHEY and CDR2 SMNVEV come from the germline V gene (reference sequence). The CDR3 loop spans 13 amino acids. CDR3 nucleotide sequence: TGTGCCAGCAGGAGCGGCTCCTACAATGAGCAGTTCTTC. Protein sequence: CASRSGSYNEQFF.

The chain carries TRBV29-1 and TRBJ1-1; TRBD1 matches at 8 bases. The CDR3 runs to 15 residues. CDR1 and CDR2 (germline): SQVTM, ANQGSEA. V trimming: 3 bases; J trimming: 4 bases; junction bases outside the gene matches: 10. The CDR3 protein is CSVDGAGGWVTEAFF. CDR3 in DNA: TGCAGCGTTGACGGGGCAGGGGGCTGGGTCACTGAAGCTTTCTTT.

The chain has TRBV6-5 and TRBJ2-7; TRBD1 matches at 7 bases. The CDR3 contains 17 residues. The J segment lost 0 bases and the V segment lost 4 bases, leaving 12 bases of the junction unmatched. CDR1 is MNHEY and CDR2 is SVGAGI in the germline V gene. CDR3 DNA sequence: TGTGCCAGCAGTTTCACCCCAGGGGGACAGAGCTCCTACGAGCAGTACTTC. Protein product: CASSFTPGGQSSYEQYF.

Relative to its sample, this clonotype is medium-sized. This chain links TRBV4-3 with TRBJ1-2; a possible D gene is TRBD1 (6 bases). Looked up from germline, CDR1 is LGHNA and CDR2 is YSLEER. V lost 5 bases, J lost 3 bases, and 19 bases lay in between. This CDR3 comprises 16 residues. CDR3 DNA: TGCGCCAGCAGCAAGATAACAGGGTACGAGGACTATGGCTACACCTTC. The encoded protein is CASSKITGYEDYGYTF.

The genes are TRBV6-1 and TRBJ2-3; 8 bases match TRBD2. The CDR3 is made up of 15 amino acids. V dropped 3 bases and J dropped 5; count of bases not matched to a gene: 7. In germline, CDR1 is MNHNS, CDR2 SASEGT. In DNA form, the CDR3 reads TGTGCCAGCAGTGAGGTCGCGGGAGGAGGAGATACGCAGTATTTT. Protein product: CASSEVAGGGDTQYF.

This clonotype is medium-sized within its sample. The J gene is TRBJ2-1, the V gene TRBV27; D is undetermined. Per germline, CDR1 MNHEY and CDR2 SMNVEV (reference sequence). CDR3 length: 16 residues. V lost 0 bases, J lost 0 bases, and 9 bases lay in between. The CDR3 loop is CASSLSLVSSYNEQFF. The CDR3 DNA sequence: TGTGCCAGCAGTTTATCTTTGGTGAGCTCCTACAATGAGCAGTTCTTC.

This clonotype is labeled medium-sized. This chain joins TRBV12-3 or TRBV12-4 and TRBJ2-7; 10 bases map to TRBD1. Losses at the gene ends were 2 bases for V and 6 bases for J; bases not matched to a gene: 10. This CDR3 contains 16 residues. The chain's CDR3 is CASSLSFSGQGGEQYF. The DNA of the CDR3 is TGTGCCAGCAGTTTATCATTTTCCGGACAGGGGGGCGAGCAGTACTTC.